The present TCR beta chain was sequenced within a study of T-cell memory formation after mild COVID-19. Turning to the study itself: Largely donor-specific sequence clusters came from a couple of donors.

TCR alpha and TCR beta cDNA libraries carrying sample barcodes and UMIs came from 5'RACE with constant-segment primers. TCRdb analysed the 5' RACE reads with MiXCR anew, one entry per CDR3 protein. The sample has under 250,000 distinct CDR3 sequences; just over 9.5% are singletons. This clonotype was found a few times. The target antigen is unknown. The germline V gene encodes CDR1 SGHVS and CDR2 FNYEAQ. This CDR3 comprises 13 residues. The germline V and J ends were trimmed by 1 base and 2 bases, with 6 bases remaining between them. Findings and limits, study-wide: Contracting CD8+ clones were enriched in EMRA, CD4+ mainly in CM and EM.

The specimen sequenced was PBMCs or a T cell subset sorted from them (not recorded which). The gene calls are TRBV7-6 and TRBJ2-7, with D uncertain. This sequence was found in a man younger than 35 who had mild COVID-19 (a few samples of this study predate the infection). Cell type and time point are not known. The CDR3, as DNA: TGTGCCAGCAGCTTAGACGTAGCCTACGAGCAGTACTTC. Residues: CASSLDVAYEQYF. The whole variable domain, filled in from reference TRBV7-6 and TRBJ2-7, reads GAGVSQSPRYKVTKRGQDVALRCDPISGHVSLYWYRQALGQGPEFLTYFNYEAQQDKSGLPNDRFSAERPEGSISTLTIQRTEQRDSAMYRCASSLDVAYEQYFGPGTRLTVT.